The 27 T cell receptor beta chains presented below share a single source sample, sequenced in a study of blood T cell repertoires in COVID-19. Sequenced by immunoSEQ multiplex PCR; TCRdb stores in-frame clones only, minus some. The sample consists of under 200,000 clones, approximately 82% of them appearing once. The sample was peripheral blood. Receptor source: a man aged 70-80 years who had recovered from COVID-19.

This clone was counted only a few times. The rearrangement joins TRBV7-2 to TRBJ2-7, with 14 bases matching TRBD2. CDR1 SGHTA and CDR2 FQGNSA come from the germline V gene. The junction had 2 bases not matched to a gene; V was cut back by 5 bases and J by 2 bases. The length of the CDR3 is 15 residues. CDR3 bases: TGTGCCAGCAGCCTGACTAGCGGGAGGGCCTACGAGCAGTACTTC. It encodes CASSLTSGRAYEQYF. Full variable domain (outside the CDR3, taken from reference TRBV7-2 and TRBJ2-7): GAGVSQSPSNKVTEKGKDVELRCDPISGHTALYWYRQSLGQGLEFLIYFQGNSAPDKSGLPSDRFSAERTGGSVSTLTIQRTQQEDSAVYLCASSLTSGRAYEQYFGPGTRLTVT.

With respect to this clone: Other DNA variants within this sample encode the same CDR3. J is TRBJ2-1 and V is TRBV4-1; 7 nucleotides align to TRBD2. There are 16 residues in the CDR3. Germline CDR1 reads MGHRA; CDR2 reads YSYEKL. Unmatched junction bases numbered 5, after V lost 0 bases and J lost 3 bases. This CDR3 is CASSQDVSGGYNEQFF. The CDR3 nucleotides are TGCGCCAGCAGCCAAGACGTCTCGGGAGGCTACAATGAGCAGTTCTTC.

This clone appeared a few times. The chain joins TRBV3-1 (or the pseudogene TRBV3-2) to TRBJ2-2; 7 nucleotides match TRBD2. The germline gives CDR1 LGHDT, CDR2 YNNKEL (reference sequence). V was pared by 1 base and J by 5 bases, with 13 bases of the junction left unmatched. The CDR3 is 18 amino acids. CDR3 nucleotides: TGTGCCAGCAGCCAAGGGACAAGAGCTAGCGGAGAGACCGGGGAGCTGTTTTTT. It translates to CASSQGTRASGETGELFF.

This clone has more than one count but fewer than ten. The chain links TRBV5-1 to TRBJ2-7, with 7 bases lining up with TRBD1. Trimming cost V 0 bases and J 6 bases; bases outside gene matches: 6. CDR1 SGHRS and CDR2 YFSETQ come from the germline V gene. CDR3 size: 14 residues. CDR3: CASSLASGGSEQYF. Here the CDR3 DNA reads TGCGCCAGCAGCTTGGCGTCAGGGGGTAGCGAGCAGTACTTC.

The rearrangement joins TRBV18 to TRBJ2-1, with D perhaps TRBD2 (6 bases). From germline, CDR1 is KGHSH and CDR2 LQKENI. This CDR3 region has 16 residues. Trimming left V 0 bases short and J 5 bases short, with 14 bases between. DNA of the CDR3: TGTGCCAGCTCACCACCAGCACTAGCACCCCACAATGAGCAGTTCTTC. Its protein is CASSPPALAPHNEQFF.

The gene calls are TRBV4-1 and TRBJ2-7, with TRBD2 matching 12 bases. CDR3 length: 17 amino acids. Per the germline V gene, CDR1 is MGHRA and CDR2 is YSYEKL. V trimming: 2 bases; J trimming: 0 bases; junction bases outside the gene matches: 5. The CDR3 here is CASSQSPGLAGSYEQYF. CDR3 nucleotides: TGCGCCAGCAGCCAATCGCCGGGACTAGCGGGCTCCTACGAGCAGTACTTC.

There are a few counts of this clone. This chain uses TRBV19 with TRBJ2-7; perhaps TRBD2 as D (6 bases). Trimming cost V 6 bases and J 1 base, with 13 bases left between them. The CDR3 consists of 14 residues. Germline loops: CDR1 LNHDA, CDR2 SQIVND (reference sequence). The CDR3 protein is CASSWGDSSYEQYF. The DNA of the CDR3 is TGTGCCAGTAGCTGGGGGGACTCTTCCTACGAGCAGTACTTC.

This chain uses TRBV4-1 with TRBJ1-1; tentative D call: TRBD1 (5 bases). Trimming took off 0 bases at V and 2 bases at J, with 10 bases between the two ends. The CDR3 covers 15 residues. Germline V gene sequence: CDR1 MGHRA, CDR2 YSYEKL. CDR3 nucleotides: TGCGCCAGCAGCCAAGAACAGGAACGAAACACTGAAGCTTTCTTT. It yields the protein CASSQEQERNTEAFF.

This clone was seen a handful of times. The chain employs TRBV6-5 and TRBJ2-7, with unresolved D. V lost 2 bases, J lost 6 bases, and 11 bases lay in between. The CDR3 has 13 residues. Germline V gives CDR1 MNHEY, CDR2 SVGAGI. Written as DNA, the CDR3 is TGTGCCAGCAGTTACCAAGCCTATCGCGAGCAGTACTTC. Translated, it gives CASSYQAYREQYF.

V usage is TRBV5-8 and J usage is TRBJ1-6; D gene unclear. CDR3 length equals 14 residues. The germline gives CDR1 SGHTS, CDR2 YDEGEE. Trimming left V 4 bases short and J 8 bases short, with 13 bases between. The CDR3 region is CASSLRAGDSPLHF. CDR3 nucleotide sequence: TGTGCCAGCAGCCTAAGGGCCGGGGATTCACCCCTCCACTTT.

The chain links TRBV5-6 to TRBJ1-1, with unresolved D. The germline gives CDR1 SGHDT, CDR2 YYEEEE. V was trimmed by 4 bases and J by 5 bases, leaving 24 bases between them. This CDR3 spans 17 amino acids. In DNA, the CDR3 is TGTGCCAGCAGCCTGAGGAGGGAGGGTTGGGCCGGTACTGAAGCTTTCTTT. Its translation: CASSLRREGWAGTEAFF.

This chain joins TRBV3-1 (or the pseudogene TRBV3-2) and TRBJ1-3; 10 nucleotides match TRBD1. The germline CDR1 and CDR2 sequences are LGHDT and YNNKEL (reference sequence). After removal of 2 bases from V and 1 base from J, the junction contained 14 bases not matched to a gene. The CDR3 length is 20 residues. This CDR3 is CASSQKKSRDRGISGNTIYF. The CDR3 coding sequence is TGTGCCAGCAGCCAAAAGAAAAGCCGGGACAGGGGAATTTCTGGAAACACCATATATTTT.

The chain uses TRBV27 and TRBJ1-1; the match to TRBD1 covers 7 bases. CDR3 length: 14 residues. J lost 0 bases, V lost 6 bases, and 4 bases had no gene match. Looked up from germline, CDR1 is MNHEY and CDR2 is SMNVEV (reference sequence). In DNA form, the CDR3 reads TGTGCCAGCAGGAAACAGGGGTTGAACACTGAAGCTTTCTTT. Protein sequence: CASRKQGLNTEAFF.

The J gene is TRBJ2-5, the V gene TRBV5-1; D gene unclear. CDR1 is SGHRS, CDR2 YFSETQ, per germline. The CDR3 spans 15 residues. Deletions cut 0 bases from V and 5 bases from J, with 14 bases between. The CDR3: CASSLALASGETQYF. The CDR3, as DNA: TGCGCCAGCAGCTTGGCCTTGGCCTCGGGTGAGACCCAGTACTTC.

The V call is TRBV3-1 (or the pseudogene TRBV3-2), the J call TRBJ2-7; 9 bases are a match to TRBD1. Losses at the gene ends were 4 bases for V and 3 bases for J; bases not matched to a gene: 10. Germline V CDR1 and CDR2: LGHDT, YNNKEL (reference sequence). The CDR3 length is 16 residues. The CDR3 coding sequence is TGTGCCAGCAGCCCAGCCACGGGACAGGGCCACTACGAGCAGTACTTC. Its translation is CASSPATGQGHYEQYF.

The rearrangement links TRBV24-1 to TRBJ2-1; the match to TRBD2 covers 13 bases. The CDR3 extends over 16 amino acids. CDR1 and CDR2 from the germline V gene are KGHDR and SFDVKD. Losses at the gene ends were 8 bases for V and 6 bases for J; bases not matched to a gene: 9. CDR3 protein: CATTDTSGRAPNEQFF. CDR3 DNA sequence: TGTGCCACCACCGACACTAGCGGGAGGGCCCCCAATGAGCAGTTCTTC.

Here the CDR3 reads CASSSGQGNEKLFF. As DNA, the CDR3 is TGTGCCAGCTCCTCGGGACAGGGGAATGAAAAACTGTTTTTT. The chain links TRBV6-5 to TRBJ1-4; 10 bases match TRBD1. Trimming cost V 8 bases and J 5 bases; bases outside gene matches: 5. CDR1 and CDR2 (germline): MNHEY, SVGAGI. This CDR3 is 14 amino acids long.

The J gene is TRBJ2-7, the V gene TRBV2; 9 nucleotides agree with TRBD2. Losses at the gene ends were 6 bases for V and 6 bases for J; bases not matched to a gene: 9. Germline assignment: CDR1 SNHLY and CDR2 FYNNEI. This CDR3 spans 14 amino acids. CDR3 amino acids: CASRPAGGPIEQYF. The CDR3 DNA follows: TGTGCCAGCAGGCCGGCGGGAGGGCCGATCGAGCAGTACTTC. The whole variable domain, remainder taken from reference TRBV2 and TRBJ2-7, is EPEVTQTPSHQVTQMGQEVILRCVPISNHLYFYWYRQILGQKVEFLVSFYNNEISEKSEIFDDQFSVERPDGSNFTLKIRSTKLEDSAMYFCASRPAGGPIEQYFGPGTRLTVT.

CDR3 in DNA: TGTGCCAGCAGCTTGGGTGGACAGCGGGGTAATTCACCCCTCCACTTT. It specifies CASSLGGQRGNSPLHF. V is TRBV5-6 and J is TRBJ1-6; TRBD1 is a possible D gene (6 bases). V lost 0 bases to trimming and J lost 6 bases, with 13 bases between them. Germline V CDR1 and CDR2: SGHDT, YYEEEE. The CDR3 runs to 16 residues. The full variable domain, rest sourced from reference TRBV5-6 and TRBJ1-6, is DAGVTQSPTHLIKTRGQQVTLRCSPKSGHDTVSWYQQALGQGPQFIFQYYEEEERQRGNFPDRFSGHQFPNYSSELNVNALLLGDSALYLCASSLGGQRGNSPLHFGNGTRLTVT.

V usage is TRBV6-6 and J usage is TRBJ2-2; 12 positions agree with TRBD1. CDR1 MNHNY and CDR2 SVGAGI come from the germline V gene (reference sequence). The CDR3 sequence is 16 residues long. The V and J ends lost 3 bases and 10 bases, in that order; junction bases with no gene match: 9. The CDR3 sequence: CASSYPGTGGPTELFF. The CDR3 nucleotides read TGTGCCAGCAGTTATCCCGGGACAGGGGGCCCGACGGAGCTGTTTTTT.

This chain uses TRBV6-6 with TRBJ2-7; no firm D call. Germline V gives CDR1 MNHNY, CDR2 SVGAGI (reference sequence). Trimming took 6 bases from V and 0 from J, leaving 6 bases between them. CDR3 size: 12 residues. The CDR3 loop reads CASSQISYEQYF. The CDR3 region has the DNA TGTGCCAGCAGCCAAATCTCCTACGAGCAGTACTTC.

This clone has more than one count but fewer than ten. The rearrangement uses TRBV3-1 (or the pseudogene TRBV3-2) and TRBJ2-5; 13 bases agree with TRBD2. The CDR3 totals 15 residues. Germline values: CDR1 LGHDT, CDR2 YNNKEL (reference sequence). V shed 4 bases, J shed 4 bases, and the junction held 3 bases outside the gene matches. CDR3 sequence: CASSLGLAGTETQYF. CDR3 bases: TGTGCCAGCAGCCTGGGACTAGCGGGAACAGAGACCCAGTACTTC.

DNA of the CDR3: TGCGCCAGCAGCCAAGACACAGGGACACAAGAGACCCAGTACTTC. Encoded protein: CASSQDTGTQETQYF. The rearrangement uses TRBV4-3 and TRBJ2-5, with TRBD1 as a possible D gene (6 bases). Germline assignment: CDR1 LGHNA and CDR2 YSLEER. The V end was cut by 0 bases, the J end by 2 bases, with 10 bases between. This CDR3 has 15 amino acids.

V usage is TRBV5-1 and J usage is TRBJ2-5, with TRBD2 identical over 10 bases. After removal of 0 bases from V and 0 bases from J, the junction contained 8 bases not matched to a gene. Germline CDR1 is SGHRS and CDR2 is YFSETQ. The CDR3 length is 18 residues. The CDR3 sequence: CASSLGLLLAGDQETQYF. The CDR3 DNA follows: TGCGCCAGCAGCTTGGGTCTATTGCTAGCGGGGGACCAAGAGACCCAGTACTTC.

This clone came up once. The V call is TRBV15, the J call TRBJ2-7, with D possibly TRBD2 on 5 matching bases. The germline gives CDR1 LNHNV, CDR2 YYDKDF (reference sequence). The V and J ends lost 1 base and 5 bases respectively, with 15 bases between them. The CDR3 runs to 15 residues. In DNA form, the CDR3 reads TGTGCCACCAGCAGAGGGAACGAGGGAGTTAACGAGCAGTACTTC. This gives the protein CATSRGNEGVNEQYF.

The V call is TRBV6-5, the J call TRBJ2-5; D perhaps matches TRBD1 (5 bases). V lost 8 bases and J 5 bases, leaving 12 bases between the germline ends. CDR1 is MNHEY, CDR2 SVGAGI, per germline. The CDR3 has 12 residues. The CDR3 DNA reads TGTGCCAGCCGGCAGGGTTTGGAGACCCAGTACTTC. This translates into CASRQGLETQYF.

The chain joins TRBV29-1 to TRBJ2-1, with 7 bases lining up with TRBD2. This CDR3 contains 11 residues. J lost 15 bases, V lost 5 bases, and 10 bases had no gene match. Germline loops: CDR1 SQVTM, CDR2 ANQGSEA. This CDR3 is CSVTGTTGRFF. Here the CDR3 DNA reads TGCAGCGTTACCGGGACTACGGGGAGGTTCTTC.